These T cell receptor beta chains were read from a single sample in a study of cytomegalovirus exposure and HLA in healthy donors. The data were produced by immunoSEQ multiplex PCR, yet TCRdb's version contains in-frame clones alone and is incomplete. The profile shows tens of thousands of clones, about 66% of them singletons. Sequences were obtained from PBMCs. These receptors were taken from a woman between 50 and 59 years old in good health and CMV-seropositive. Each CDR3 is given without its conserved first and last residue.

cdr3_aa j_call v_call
ASSHTGQGDPTTQH TRBJ1-5 TRBV28
ASSLGASGGPYNEQF TRBJ2-1 TRBV5-1
ASSQGAGGQETQY TRBJ2-5 TRBV4-2
ASREADQPQH TRBJ1-5 TRBV27
ASSFLAGATDTQY TRBJ2-3 TRBV7-3
ASSPGTGMNTEAF TRBJ1-1 TRBV5-1
ASSLARANYEQY TRBJ2-7 TRBV7-2
ASSLGGNEQF TRBJ2-1 TRBV6-5
ASSVGTSGGASDTQY TRBJ2-3 TRBV9
AWTLTGTAYGYT TRBJ1-2 TRBV30
ASISTQGQGISTIY TRBJ1-3 TRBV28
ASSTTLNTEAF TRBJ1-1 TRBV28
ASWSEGTGLGEQY TRBJ2-7 TRBV5-8
ATVEGGDNEQF TRBJ2-1 TRBV25-1
ASSTGQLVGGYT TRBJ1-2 TRBV19
ATNRVNTEAF TRBJ1-1 TRBV28
ASSVGEQY TRBJ2-7 TRBV2
ASSHGGSSDTQY TRBJ2-3 TRBV25-1
ASSLSGRRGGQETQY TRBJ2-5 TRBV5-1
ASSYSGGSSNEQF TRBJ2-1 TRBV6-6
ASSPDSFATQY TRBJ2-3 TRBV7-2
AWRWGEGRPNTEAF TRBJ1-1 TRBV30
ASSLAGGFDGYT TRBJ1-2 TRBV7-2
ASSVHTNQPQH TRBJ1-5 TRBV2
ASSGGARAQETQY TRBJ2-5 TRBV5-8
ASSPLTSGGAGEQF TRBJ2-1 TRBV18
ASSLREGGADTQY TRBJ2-3 TRBV11-2
ASSELTSGKNIQY TRBJ2-4 TRBV2
ASSLTSGEVETQY TRBJ2-5 TRBV27
ASSFNRGLGTEAF TRBJ1-1 TRBV5-1
ASSLGDRVEGYT TRBJ1-2 TRBV11-2
ASSPPAQLYGYT TRBJ1-2 TRBV18
ATIQGWGTEAF TRBJ1-1 TRBV10-3
ASTSRALYGYT TRBJ1-2 TRBV6-5
ASSSALGGGTIY TRBJ1-3 TRBV28
ASAVRVRESGYT TRBJ1-2 TRBV4-3
AIRIGDRNTEAF TRBJ1-1 TRBV10-3
ASTGQGGSPLH TRBJ1-6 TRBV2
ASSVDRAGTPEQY TRBJ2-7 TRBV6-5
AWTSGMNTEAF TRBJ1-1 TRBV30
AWSVIAGGSSYNEQF TRBJ2-1 TRBV30
AWSGQGREPQH TRBJ1-5 TRBV30
ASRVGAMNTEAF TRBJ1-1 TRBV6-1
ASSLAPGVNEQY TRBJ2-7 TRBV7-2